The clone carrying this T cell receptor (beta chain) was counted at least ten times. Its antigen is unknown. The sample is drawn from a study of Graves' ophthalmopathy and Graves' hyperthyroidism. Findings of the study overall: The blood repertoire also included most expanded thyroid clonotypes above 0.001 frequency.

Trimming took 5 bases from V and 6 from J; bases not matched to a gene: 3. CDR1 and CDR2 from the germline V gene are SGHTA and FQGNSA. This CDR3 spans 13 amino acids. Using RNA transcripts, the TCR beta CDR3 regions were amplified. First-round RT-PCR relied on HTBI primers, and a second-round multiplex PCR came next. Via MiXCR, TCRdb re-called the multiplex PCR reads, giving one row per CDR3 protein. The data hold about 400,000 distinct CDR3 sequences, with less than 20% observed a single time. The origin of this receptor is a woman under 30 with stable Graves' hyperthyroidism. The J gene is TRBJ2-2, the V gene TRBV7-2; TRBD2 agrees at 7 bases. Sequenced sample: peripheral blood. The CDR3 loop is CASSNGLAGELFF. The CDR3 DNA follows: TGTGCCAGCAGCAACGGACTAGCCGGGGAGCTGTTTTTT.